One and the same sample provided the 9 T cell receptor beta chains below, sequenced in a study of cytomegalovirus exposure and HLA in healthy donors. Use of 60 Vbeta and 13 Jbeta primers characterized the PCR. Profiled with immunoSEQ multiplex PCR; TCRdb holds only in-frame clones, not every one. The sample lists roughly 130,000 clones; about 80% were seen once. Sequencing used PBMCs. These receptors came from a human donor in good health.

The sample holds one count of this clone. The chain recombines TRBV19 with TRBJ2-1; 9 positions agree with TRBD1. The CDR3 extends over 16 amino acids. With V trimmed by 3 bases and J by 0 bases, 3 bases remained unmatched. In germline, CDR1 is LNHDA, CDR2 SQIVND (reference sequence). The CDR3 nucleotides are TGTGCCAGTAGTATCTTGACAGGGGGCTCCTACAATGAGCAGTTCTTC. This sequence encodes CASSILTGGSYNEQFF.

The V gene is TRBV11-2, the J gene TRBJ1-6; 7 bases agree with TRBD1. Trimming cost V 5 bases and J 7 bases; bases outside gene matches: 2. Looked up from germline, CDR1 is SGHAT and CDR2 is FQNNGV. The CDR3 loop spans 13 amino acids. The CDR3 nucleotides read TGTGCCAGCAGCCGACAGGGCAATTCACCCCTCCACTTT. Translation: CASSRQGNSPLHF. The complete variable domain, with remaining parts taken from reference TRBV11-2 and TRBJ1-6, reads EAGVAQSPRYKIIEKRQSVAFWCNPISGHATLYWYQQILGQGPKLLIQFQNNGVVDDSQLPKDRFSAERLKGVDSTLKIQPAKLEDSAVYLCASSRQGNSPLHFGNGTRLTVT.

CDR3 region: CATSRDRTEAFF. For the CDR3, the DNA is TGTGCCACCAGCAGAGATCGCACTGAAGCTTTCTTT. V gene TRBV15 combines with J gene TRBJ1-1, with D hard to call. The V gene lost 0 bases and the J gene lost 4 bases, with 3 bases spanning the gap. Per the germline V gene, CDR1 is LNHNV and CDR2 is YYDKDF (reference sequence). The CDR3 contains 12 residues.

This chain links TRBV4-2 with TRBJ1-1; D is ambiguous. This CDR3 has 15 residues. V lost 0 bases to trimming and J lost 4 bases, with 12 bases between them. Germline V lookup: CDR1 LGHNA, CDR2 YNFKEQ. For the CDR3, the DNA is TGTGCCAGCAGCCAAGATCTCCCCAGTCCCACTGAAGCTTTCTTT. This codes for CASSQDLPSPTEAFF.

The chain joins TRBV7-9 to TRBJ2-3; a weak D match, TRBD2 (6 bases). CDR1 SEHNR and CDR2 FQNEAQ come from the germline V gene (reference sequence). The V end lost 7 bases, the J end lost 0 bases, and 14 bases lay between the germline ends. This CDR3 is built from 15 residues. Here the CDR3 DNA reads TGTGCCAGCACTGCCCTCGGGGGTAGCACAGATACGCAGTATTTT. Translating gives CASTALGGSTDTQYF.

The chain combines TRBV5-1 with TRBJ2-3; possible D gene TRBD2, 5 bases. Looked up from germline, CDR1 is SGHRS and CDR2 is YFSETQ. V lost 2 bases, J lost 2 bases, and 9 bases lay in between. The CDR3 is 14 residues long. CDR3 protein: CASSLERATDTQYF. The CDR3 coding sequence is TGCGCCAGCAGCTTAGAGAGGGCCACAGATACGCAGTATTTT.

CDR3 protein: CASSQVGDNEQFF. The CDR3 bases are TGCGCCAGCAGCCAAGTCGGGGATAATGAGCAGTTCTTC. V gene TRBV4-1 combines with J gene TRBJ2-1; D is perhaps TRBD2 (5 bases). This CDR3 region has 13 residues. CDR1 MGHRA and CDR2 YSYEKL come from the germline V gene. V was shortened by 1 base and J by 7 bases, with 8 bases between the two germline ends.

The chain uses TRBV19 and TRBJ1-1, with 8 bases fitting TRBD1. The germline CDR1 and CDR2 sequences are LNHDA and SQIVND (reference sequence). J lost 0 bases, V lost 8 bases, and 8 bases had no gene match. The CDR3 spans 15 residues. The CDR3 region has the DNA TGTGCCAGTTCCCGGGACAGGAGACTGAACACTGAAGCTTTCTTT. This translates into CASSRDRRLNTEAFF.

CDR3 residues: CASSLTGQSTEAFF. CDR3 in DNA: TGTGCCAGCAGCCTGACGGGACAAAGCACTGAAGCTTTCTTT. This chain connects TRBV5-6 to TRBJ1-1, with D maybe TRBD1 (6 bases). The germline V gene has CDR1 SGHDT and CDR2 YYEEEE. The CDR3 has 14 residues. Trimming stripped 4 bases from V and 4 bases from J, with 14 bases between.